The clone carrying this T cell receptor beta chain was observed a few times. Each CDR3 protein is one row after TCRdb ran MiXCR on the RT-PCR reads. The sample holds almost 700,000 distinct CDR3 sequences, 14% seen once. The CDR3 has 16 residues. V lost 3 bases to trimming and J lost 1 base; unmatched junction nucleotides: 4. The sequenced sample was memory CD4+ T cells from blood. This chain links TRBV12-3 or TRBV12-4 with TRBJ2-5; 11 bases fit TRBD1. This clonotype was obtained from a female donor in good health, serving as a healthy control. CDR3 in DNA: TGTGCCAGCAGTTTTGGGACAGGGGGATTCCAAGAGACCCAGTACTTC. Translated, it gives CASSFGTGGFQETQYF.